A selection of T cell receptor beta chains follows, all from one sample in a study of patients and donors after allogeneic stem cell transplantation. MiXCR was run by TCRdb on the RT-PCR reads, yielding one entry per CDR3 protein. Of about 150,000 distinct CDR3 sequences listed, 24% were seen once; the top ten hold roughly 26%. The sequencing input was blood, either unsorted or a sorted T cell fraction (not recorded which). These TCRs come from a human donor who was either an allogeneic HSCT recipient or a stem cell or donor lymphocyte infusion donor (not recorded which). It is not recorded whose cells these are; they may come from a transplant donor. CDR3s include the opening cysteine and the closing phenylalanine or tryptophan. D genes are given only for firm matches. Clone size appears in some rows only: once, few, many, or a class for an expanded clone.

V gene	clone size	J gene	D gene	CDR3 protein	CDR3 DNA
TRBV6-2/TRBV6-3	NA	TRBJ2-1	NA	CASSYPPHEQFF	TGTGCCAGCAGTTACCCCCCCCATGAGCAGTTCTTC
TRBV6-5	NA	TRBJ2-7	NA	CASSAPAGDSYEQYF	TGTGCCAGCAGCGCCCCGGCAGGGGATTCGTACGAGCAGTACTTC
TRBV4-3	NA	TRBJ1-2	NA	CASSQVNYYGYTF	TGCGCCAGCAGCCAAGTTAACTACTATGGCTACACCTTC
TRBV4-3	NA	TRBJ2-7	NA	CASSQDPDSYEQYF	TGCGCCAGCAGCCAAGACCCAGATTCCTACGAGCAGTACTTC
TRBV12-3/TRBV12-4	few	TRBJ1-6	NA	CASSRTVGSYNSPLHF	TGTGCCAGCAGTAGAACCGTGGGCTCCTATAATTCACCCCTCCACTTT
TRBV6-2/TRBV6-3	NA	TRBJ2-5	NA	CASAGRQETQYF	TGTGCCAGCGCGGGGAGACAAGAGACCCAGTACTTC
TRBV5-1	NA	TRBJ2-3	TRBD1	CASSKYRDRSDTQYF	TGCGCCAGCAGCAAATACCGGGACAGGAGCGATACGCAGTATTTT
TRBV5-1	many	TRBJ1-3	NA	CASSLVAGRNTIYF	TGCGCCAGCAGCTTGGTGGCAGGCAGAAACACCATATATTTT
TRBV5-1	NA	TRBJ2-2	NA	CASSLDPANTGELFF	TGCGCCAGCAGCTTGGATCCCGCGAACACCGGGGAGCTGTTTTTT
TRBV5-1	NA	TRBJ2-1	TRBD2	CASSLGLAARANEQFF	TGCGCCAGCAGCTTGGGGCTAGCGGCGCGCGCCAATGAGCAGTTCTTC
TRBV20-1	NA	TRBJ2-1	TRBD2	CSAVAGGDNEQFF	TGCAGTGCTGTAGCGGGAGGGGACAATGAGCAGTTCTTC
TRBV7-9	NA	TRBJ2-5	NA	CASSLGDTKNF	TGTGCCAGCAGCCTAGGGGACACCAAGAACTTC
TRBV20-1	few	TRBJ2-7	NA	CSASPTYTYEQYF	TGCAGTGCTAGCCCGACTTATACCTACGAGCAGTACTTC
TRBV3-1	NA	TRBJ2-7	NA	CASSTRLGAGEQYF	TGTGCCAGCAGCACGCGACTAGGAGCGGGCGAGCAGTACTTC
TRBV29-1	NA	TRBJ2-5	NA	CSVEPPAGQETQYF	TGCAGCGTTGAACCTCCCGCGGGCCAAGAGACCCAGTACTTC
TRBV7-6	few	TRBJ2-2	TRBD2	CASSRGTSKTGELFF	TGTGCCAGCAGCAGAGGGACTAGCAAAACCGGGGAGCTGTTTTTT
TRBV28	NA	TRBJ2-5	NA	CASRMSGQETQYF	TGTGCCAGCAGGATGAGCGGCCAAGAGACCCAGTACTTC
TRBV9	few	TRBJ1-1	NA	CASSVYSPRENTEAFF	TGTGCCAGCAGCGTCTACTCCCCCAGGGAAAACACTGAAGCTTTCTTT
TRBV12-3/TRBV12-4	NA	TRBJ1-6	NA	CASKGFHNSPLHF	TGTGCCAGCAAGGGGTTCCATAATTCACCCCTCCACTTT
TRBV20-1	NA	TRBJ2-1	TRBD2	CSPWGTSSNEQFF	TGCAGTCCATGGGGGACTAGCAGCAATGAGCAGTTCTTC
TRBV20-1	NA	TRBJ1-4	NA	CSVRMGARAELFF	TGCAGTGTTCGAATGGGAGCTCGTGCGGAACTGTTTTTT
TRBV12-3/TRBV12-4	few	TRBJ1-1	NA	CASSLYPNMNTEAFF	TGTGCCAGCAGTTTATATCCGAACATGAACACTGAAGCTTTCTTT
TRBV20-1	many	TRBJ1-1	NA	CSSWVNTEAFF	TGCAGTTCTTGGGTAAACACTGAAGCTTTCTTT
TRBV10-3	few	TRBJ1-1	NA	CAISEKGTEAFF	TGTGCCATCAGTGAGAAGGGAACTGAAGCTTTCTTT
TRBV12-3/TRBV12-4	NA	TRBJ2-6	NA	CASSPGRVYSGANVLTF	TGTGCCAGCAGCCCCGGTCGTGTCTACTCTGGGGCCAACGTCCTGACTTTC
TRBV3-1	few	TRBJ1-5	NA	CASSQDWIGDGQPQHF	TGTGCCAGCAGCCAAGATTGGATCGGGGACGGGCAGCCCCAGCATTTT
TRBV5-1	many	TRBJ2-3	TRBD1	CASSFGQGGDTQYF	TGCGCCAGCAGCTTCGGACAGGGCGGAGATACGCAGTATTTT
TRBV5-1	NA	TRBJ2-3	TRBD1	CASSRTGADTQYF	TGCGCCAGCAGCCGGACAGGGGCAGATACGCAGTATTTT
TRBV29-1	few	TRBJ2-5	TRBD2	CSVQGALAGSETQYF	TGCAGCGTCCAAGGTGCATTAGCGGGTTCAGAGACCCAGTACTTC
TRBV18	many	TRBJ1-3	NA	CASSPQGAGGNTIYF	TGTGCCAGCTCACCACAAGGGGCCGGTGGAAACACCATATATTTT
TRBV24-1	NA	TRBJ2-1	TRBD2	CAAPLDGTSYENEQFF	TGTGCCGCCCCCCTTGACGGGACTAGCTATGAAAATGAGCAGTTCTTC
TRBV5-6	NA	TRBJ2-7	TRBD1	CASSSDRGHIYEQYF	TGTGCCAGCAGCAGCGACAGGGGACACATTTACGAGCAGTACTTC
TRBV20-1	many	TRBJ1-2	NA	CSARALKYGYTF	TGCAGTGCTAGAGCCTTGAAGTATGGCTACACCTTC
TRBV6-5	NA	TRBJ2-1	TRBD2	CASSHRLAGRDNEQFF	TGTGCCAGCAGTCATCGACTAGCGGGGAGGGACAATGAGCAGTTCTTC
TRBV3-1	few	TRBJ2-1	NA	CASSQDRGTMINEQFF	TGTGCCAGCAGCCAAGACCGTGGGACGATGATCAATGAGCAGTTCTTC
TRBV5-1	NA	TRBJ2-2	NA	CASSQTANTGELFF	TGCGCCAGCAGCCAGACAGCAAACACCGGGGAGCTGTTTTTT
TRBV5-1	NA	TRBJ1-1	TRBD1	CASSPGQTEEAFF	TGCGCCAGCAGCCCGGGACAGACCGAAGAAGCTTTCTTT
TRBV20-1	few	TRBJ1-5	TRBD1	CSAKWTGLQPQHF	TGCAGTGCAAAATGGACAGGGCTTCAGCCCCAGCATTTT
TRBV6-5	NA	TRBJ2-7	TRBD1	CASSYSTGNPYEQYF	TGTGCCAGCAGTTACTCGACAGGGAATCCCTACGAGCAGTACTTC
TRBV7-7	NA	TRBJ2-1	NA	CASSPLGGASDPNEQFF	TGTGCTAGCAGCCCGCTCGGTGGCGCCTCGGATCCCAATGAGCAGTTCTTC
TRBV12-3/TRBV12-4	NA	TRBJ1-5	TRBD1	CASSLRGTGGSNQPQHF	TGTGCCAGCAGTTTAAGGGGGACAGGGGGCAGCAATCAGCCCCAGCATTTT
TRBV7-6	few	TRBJ1-5	TRBD1	CASSLANRGTQPQHF	TGTGCCAGCAGCTTAGCCAACAGGGGGACTCAGCCCCAGCATTTT
TRBV6-2/TRBV6-3	few	TRBJ2-3	TRBD2	CASSYGGTSGSADTQYF	TGTGCCAGCAGTTACGGCGGGACTAGCGGGAGTGCAGATACGCAGTATTTT
TRBV10-3	NA	TRBJ2-7	NA	CAISPGQDSYEQYF	TGTGCCATCAGCCCCGGGCAGGACTCCTACGAGCAGTACTTC
TRBV7-2	NA	TRBJ2-1	NA	CASSLADHNEQFF	TGTGCCAGCAGCTTAGCAGACCACAATGAGCAGTTCTTC
TRBV30	NA	TRBJ2-1	TRBD1	CAWSPGQGAIDEQFF	TGTGCCTGGAGTCCGGGACAGGGGGCTATCGATGAGCAGTTCTTC
TRBV6-5	NA	TRBJ2-2	NA	CASSLWTTTGELFF	TGTGCCAGCAGCCTATGGACCACCACCGGGGAGCTGTTTTTT
TRBV18	few	TRBJ1-1	NA	CASSLGVNNEAFF	TGTGCCAGCTCATTAGGGGTAAATAATGAAGCTTTCTTT
TRBV24-1	NA	TRBJ1-5	NA	CATSGDNNQPQHF	TGTGCCACCAGTGGGGACAACAATCAGCCCCAGCATTTT
TRBV12-5	few	TRBJ1-2	TRBD1	CASRTGHYGYTF	TGTGCTAGTCGGACAGGGCACTATGGCTACACCTTC
TRBV7-8	few	TRBJ2-1	TRBD1	CASSIDRGREQFF	TGTGCCAGCAGCATTGACAGGGGCCGCGAGCAGTTCTTC
TRBV5-1	many	TRBJ1-1	TRBD1	CASSLTGTENTEAFF	TGCGCCAGCAGCTTAACCGGGACAGAGAACACTGAAGCTTTCTTT
TRBV7-9	NA	TRBJ2-1	NA	CASSLGLNNEQFF	TGTGCCAGCAGCTTAGGGCTAAACAATGAGCAGTTCTTC
TRBV7-3	NA	TRBJ1-1	NA	CASSLTARKDTEAFF	TGTGCCAGCAGCTTAACCGCCAGGAAAGACACTGAAGCTTTCTTT
TRBV7-2	NA	TRBJ2-5	NA	CASSLYVGEETQYF	TGTGCCAGCAGCTTATACGTTGGAGAAGAGACCCAGTACTTC
TRBV6-6	NA	TRBJ2-3	NA	CASSYPQEDTQYF	TGTGCCAGCAGTTACCCTCAAGAAGATACGCAGTATTTT
TRBV5-1	few	TRBJ2-4	TRBD1	CASGPGTGGAKNIQYF	TGCGCCAGCGGCCCCGGGACAGGGGGAGCCAAAAACATTCAGTACTTC
TRBV12-3/TRBV12-4	NA	TRBJ2-5	NA	CASSTDTSRAQYF	TGTGCCAGCAGTACTGACACCTCGCGGGCCCAGTACTTC
TRBV12-3/TRBV12-4	few	TRBJ2-3	NA	CASSPHAGSARTDTQYF	TGTGCCAGCAGTCCCCACGCCGGGAGCGCACGCACAGATACGCAGTATTTT
TRBV11-1	NA	TRBJ1-5	TRBD1	CASSEQGSDQPQHF	TGTGCCAGCAGCGAACAGGGGAGCGATCAGCCCCAGCATTTT